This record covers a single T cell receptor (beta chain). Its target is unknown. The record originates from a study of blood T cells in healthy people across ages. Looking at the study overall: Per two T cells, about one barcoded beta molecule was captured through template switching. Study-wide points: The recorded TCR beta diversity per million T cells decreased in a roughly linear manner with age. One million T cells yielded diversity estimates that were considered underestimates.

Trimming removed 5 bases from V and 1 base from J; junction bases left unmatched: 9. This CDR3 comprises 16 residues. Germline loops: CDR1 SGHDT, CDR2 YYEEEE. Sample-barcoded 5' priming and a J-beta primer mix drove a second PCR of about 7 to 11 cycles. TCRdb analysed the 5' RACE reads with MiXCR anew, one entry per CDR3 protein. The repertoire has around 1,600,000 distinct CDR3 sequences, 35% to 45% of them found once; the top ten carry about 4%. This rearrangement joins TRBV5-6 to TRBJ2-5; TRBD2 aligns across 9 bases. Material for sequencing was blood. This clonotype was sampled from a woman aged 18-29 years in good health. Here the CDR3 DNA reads TGTGCCAGCAGTGCCGGACTAGCGACGATCCAAGAGACCCAGTACTTC. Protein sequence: CASSAGLATIQETQYF. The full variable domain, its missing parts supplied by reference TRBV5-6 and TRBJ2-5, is DAGVTQSPTHLIKTRGQQVTLRCSPKSGHDTVSWYQQALGQGPQFIFQYYEEEERQRGNFPDRFSGHQFPNYSSELNVNALLLGDSALYLCASSAGLATIQETQYFGPGTRLLVL.